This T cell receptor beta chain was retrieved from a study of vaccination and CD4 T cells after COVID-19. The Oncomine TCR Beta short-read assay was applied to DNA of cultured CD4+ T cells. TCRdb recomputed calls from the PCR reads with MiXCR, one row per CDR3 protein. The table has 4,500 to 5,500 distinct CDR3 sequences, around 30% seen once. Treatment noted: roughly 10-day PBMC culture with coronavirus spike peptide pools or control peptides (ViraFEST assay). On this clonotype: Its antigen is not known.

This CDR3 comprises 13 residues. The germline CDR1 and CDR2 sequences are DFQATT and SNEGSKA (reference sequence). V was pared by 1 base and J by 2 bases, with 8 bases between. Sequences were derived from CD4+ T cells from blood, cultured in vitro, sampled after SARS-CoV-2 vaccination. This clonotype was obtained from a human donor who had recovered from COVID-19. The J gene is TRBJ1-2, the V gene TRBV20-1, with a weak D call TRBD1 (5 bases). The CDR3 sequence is CSARVPGNYGYTF. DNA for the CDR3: TGCAGTGCTAGAGTCCCAGGGAACTATGGCTACACCTTC.